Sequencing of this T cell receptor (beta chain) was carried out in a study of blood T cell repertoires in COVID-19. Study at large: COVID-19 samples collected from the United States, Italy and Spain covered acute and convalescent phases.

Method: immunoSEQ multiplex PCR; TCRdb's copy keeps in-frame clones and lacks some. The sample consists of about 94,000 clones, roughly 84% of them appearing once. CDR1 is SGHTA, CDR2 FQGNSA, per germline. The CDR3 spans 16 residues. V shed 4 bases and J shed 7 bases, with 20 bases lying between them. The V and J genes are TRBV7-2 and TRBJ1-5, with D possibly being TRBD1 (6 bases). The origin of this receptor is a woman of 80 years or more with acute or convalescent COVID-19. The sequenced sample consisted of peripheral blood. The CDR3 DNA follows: TGTGCCAGCAGCTCGACCGGGACCAGGGGAGGGCAGCCCCAGCATTTT. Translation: CASSSTGTRGGQPQHF.